This is a list of T cell receptor beta chains from one sample in a study of blood T cells in healthy people across ages. TCRdb passed the 5' RACE reads through MiXCR, listing each CDR3 protein once. Of approximately 800,000 distinct CDR3 sequences in the sample, approximately 65% were seen once. The sample taken for sequencing was blood. The receptors stem from a man aged 25-45 years in good health. CDR3s include the opening cysteine and the closing phenylalanine or tryptophan. A D gene is named only where the DNA matches it firmly. Rows give clone size only sometimes, using once, few, many, or a class for an expanded clone.

-	TRBV2	TRBJ2-3	-	TGTGCCAGCAGGGGGATCCGGGTCCCCGGAGAGGGCACAGATACGCAGTATTTT	CASRGIRVPGEGTDTQYF
few	TRBV10-3	TRBJ1-4	-	TGTGCCACGGGGGAGGGCCCGATTAATGAAAAACTGTTTTTT	CATGEGPINEKLFF
-	TRBV7-3	TRBJ2-1	-	TGTGCCAGCAGCTTAAATCCAGGGATCGGCAATGAGCAGTTCTTC	CASSLNPGIGNEQFF
-	TRBV28	TRBJ1-2	-	TGTGCCAGCAGTACCGGACGCCACTATGGCTACACCTTC	CASSTGRHYGYTF
few	TRBV4-1	TRBJ2-7	-	TGCGCCAGCAGCCAAGATCCGTTTGAACAATACTACGAGCAGTACTTC	CASSQDPFEQYYEQYF
-	TRBV6-5	TRBJ1-1	-	TGTGCCAGCAGTGACTTTGCCGAAGCTTTCTTT	CASSDFAEAFF
-	TRBV20-1	TRBJ2-5	-	TGCAGTGCTAGCGAGGCTAGCTGGTACCAGGAGACCCAGTACTTC	CSASEASWYQETQYF
-	TRBV5-4	TRBJ2-1	TRBD1	TGTGCCAGCAGCTGGGGGACAGTTGCAGTCAATGAGCAGTTCTTC	CASSWGTVAVNEQFF
-	TRBV18	TRBJ2-3	-	TGTGCCAGCTCACCGTCCAGGGAGATAAGCACAGATACGCAGTATTTT	CASSPSREISTDTQYF
-	TRBV2	TRBJ2-3	TRBD2	TGTGCCAGCAGAACTAGCGCAGATACGCAGTATTTT	CASRTSADTQYF
-	TRBV15	TRBJ2-5	-	TGTGCCACCAGCAGAGAGTACAGGGCTGAGACCCAGTACTTC	CATSREYRAETQYF
-	TRBV9	TRBJ2-3	-	TGTGCCAGCAGCGTAGGGGCATCTGGAGATACGCAGTATTTT	CASSVGASGDTQYF
-	TRBV9	TRBJ1-4	-	TGTGCCAGCGGAGCGGGAGGTGAAAAACTGTTTTTT	CASGAGGEKLFF
-	TRBV6-2/TRBV6-3	TRBJ2-1	-	TGTGCCAGCAGTTACGACTGGGTACCTAATGAGCAGTTCTTC	CASSYDWVPNEQFF
few	TRBV28	TRBJ2-1	TRBD2	TGTGCCAGCAGCCTCCGACTAGCGGGGGGGGACTACAATGAGCAGTTCTTC	CASSLRLAGGDYNEQFF
-	TRBV4-3	TRBJ2-5	-	TGCGCCAGCAGCCAAGATTTTGGAGACCGGGGCCCTGAGCAGTACTTC	CASSQDFGDRGPEQYF
-	TRBV20-1	TRBJ1-1	TRBD1	TGCAGTGCCAGATTATGGGACAGAACGAACACTGAAGCTTTCTTT	CSARLWDRTNTEAFF
once	TRBV12-3/TRBV12-4	TRBJ1-5	-	TGTGCCAGCAGTTTTGAGGGCATGAGCAATCAGCCCCAGCATTTT	CASSFEGMSNQPQHF
few	TRBV7-2	TRBJ2-2	TRBD1	TGTGCCAGCAGGACCGGGACAGGGGGCACCGGGGAGCTGTTTTTT	CASRTGTGGTGELFF
-	TRBV6-2/TRBV6-3	TRBJ1-5	-	TGTGCCAGCAGCTATACCGGGACCGGGGGTTCGGGTCAGCCCCAGCATTTT	CASSYTGTGGSGQPQHF
-	TRBV12-5	TRBJ1-5	-	TGTGCTAGTGGTTTGGTACCCCCAGGACTGGTAGTGTTTCAGCCCCAGCATTTT	CASGLVPPGLVVFQPQHF
-	TRBV6-2/TRBV6-3	TRBJ2-1	-	TGTGCCAGCAGTTCATTGACTAGCTCCTACAATGAGCAGTTCTTC	CASSSLTSSYNEQFF
-	TRBV7-2	TRBJ1-1	-	TGTGCCAGCAGCTTAGACACAGGGAGTGCTTTCTTT	CASSLDTGSAFF
-	TRBV25-1	TRBJ1-1	TRBD1	TGTGCCAGCAGTGAACGTTGGACAGGGAGGGGGGCGACTGAAGCTTTCTTT	CASSERWTGRGATEAFF
few	TRBV11-2	TRBJ2-5	TRBD2	TGTGCCAGCAGCGTTTTATGGCTAGCGGGGGGCTTACAAGAGACCCAGTACTTC	CASSVLWLAGGLQETQYF
-	TRBV5-1	TRBJ2-7	TRBD1	TGTGCCAGCAGCTTAGAACAGGGGACCTACGAGCAGTACTTC	CASSLEQGTYEQYF
few	TRBV5-1	TRBJ2-3	-	TGCGCCAGCAGCCCAGGGAGGCAGAGCACAGATACGCAGTATTTT	CASSPGRQSTDTQYF
-	TRBV3-1	TRBJ1-6	-	TGTGCCAGCAGCCCCCGGGCAGGGAGTTCACCCCTCCACTTT	CASSPRAGSSPLHF
-	TRBV10-3	TRBJ2-1	-	TGTGCCATCAGTGAGTCGTCCCATTTGCCGGCCTACAATGAGCAGTTCTTC	CAISESSHLPAYNEQFF
-	TRBV13	TRBJ1-2	TRBD1	TGTGCCAGCAGCTCCCGACAGGGAGGACGGTATGGCTACACCTTC	CASSSRQGGRYGYTF
-	TRBV29-1	TRBJ2-7	TRBD2	TGCAGCGTTGTGTCCGGGGCGGGGGACGAGCAGTACTTC	CSVVSGAGDEQYF
-	TRBV4-3	TRBJ2-1	-	TGCGCCAGCAGCCACGCCGGCGTGGGGGAGCAGTTCTTC	CASSHAGVGEQFF
-	TRBV6-5	TRBJ1-5	-	TGTGCCAGCAGTAGCCCGTATAGCAATCAGCCCCAGCATTTT	CASSSPYSNQPQHF
-	TRBV10-3	TRBJ2-1	-	TGTGCCATCAGTGCCGCGGGGTCGAGCTCCTACAATGAGCAGTTCTTC	CAISAAGSSSYNEQFF
-	TRBV3-1	TRBJ2-1	-	TGTGCCAGCAGCCAAGATCTAGTTCGCAATGAGCAGTTCTTC	CASSQDLVRNEQFF
few	TRBV6-1	TRBJ2-4	-	TGTGCCAGCAGTGGTCGACAGGCACTAGCCAAAAACATTCAGTACTTC	CASSGRQALAKNIQYF
few	TRBV6-1	TRBJ2-3	-	TGTGCCAGCAGTGAAGCGGCAGGTCGAGGAGATACGCAGTATTTT	CASSEAAGRGDTQYF
few	TRBV29-1	TRBJ2-3	-	TGCAGCGTTGAATCTGGAGTTTCAGATACGCAGTATTTT	CSVESGVSDTQYF
-	TRBV7-9	TRBJ1-1	TRBD1	TGTGCCGGCGGACAGGGGGCCAATAGCGCTGAAGCTTTCTTT	CAGGQGANSAEAFF
-	TRBV9	TRBJ1-2	-	TGTGCCAGCAGCGACGACTTGTCACTGCCTTATGGCTACACCTTC	CASSDDLSLPYGYTF
-	TRBV5-6	TRBJ2-3	TRBD1	TGTGCCAGCTACCGGGACAGACGGCGCACGGATACGCAGTATTTT	CASYRDRRRTDTQYF
once	TRBV7-6	TRBJ2-7	-	TGTGCCAGCAGCTTAGCTGCTTCTCCGGGCCACGAGCAGTACTTC	CASSLAASPGHEQYF
-	TRBV5-1	TRBJ1-1	-	TGCGCCAGCAGCCGGAAAGCGAACACTGAAGCTTTCTTT	CASSRKANTEAFF